What follows describes a single TCR beta chain. The source of the sample is a study of blood T cell repertoires in COVID-19. Across the study: The United States, Italy and Spain provided the acute and convalescent COVID-19 samples.

The table came from immunoSEQ multiplex PCR; TCRdb's copy has only in-frame clones and leaves some out. The sample consists of roughly 40,000 clones, around 85% of them appearing once. The source is an elderly man with active or convalescent COVID-19. Material for sequencing was peripheral blood.

The CDR3 DNA sequence: TGTGCCATCAGTGAGTCTCTGGCAGGCAATAATTCACCCCTCCACTTT. As protein: CAISESLAGNNSPLHF. This chain uses TRBV10-3 with TRBJ1-6, with no clear D. The V end lost 0 bases, the J end lost 5 bases, and 11 bases lay between the germline ends. This CDR3 has 16 residues. In germline, CDR1 is ENHRY, CDR2 SYGVKD.